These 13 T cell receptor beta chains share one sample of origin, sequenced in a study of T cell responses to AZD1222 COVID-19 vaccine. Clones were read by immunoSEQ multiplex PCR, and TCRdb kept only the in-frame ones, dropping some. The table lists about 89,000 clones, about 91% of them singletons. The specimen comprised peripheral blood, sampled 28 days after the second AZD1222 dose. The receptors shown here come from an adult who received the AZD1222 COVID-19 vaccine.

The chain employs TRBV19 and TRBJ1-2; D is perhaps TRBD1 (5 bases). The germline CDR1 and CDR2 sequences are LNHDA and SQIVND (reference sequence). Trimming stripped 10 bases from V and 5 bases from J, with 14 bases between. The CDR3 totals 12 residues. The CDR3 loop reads CATRGDFYGYTF. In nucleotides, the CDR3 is TGTGCCACCCGTGGGGACTTTTATGGCTACACCTTC.

The CDR3: CASSSAGGVETQYF. CDR3 nucleotides: TGTGCCAGCAGCTCGGCCGGCGGCGTGGAGACCCAGTACTTC. V is TRBV11-2 and J is TRBJ2-5, with D hard to call. Trimming pared 4 bases from V and 5 bases from J, leaving 14 bases between. Germline V gives CDR1 SGHAT, CDR2 FQNNGV. This CDR3 has 14 amino acids. Using reference TRBV11-2 and TRBJ2-5 for the parts outside the CDR3, the full variable domain is EAGVAQSPRYKIIEKRQSVAFWCNPISGHATLYWYQQILGQGPKLLIQFQNNGVVDDSQLPKDRFSAERLKGVDSTLKIQPAKLEDSAVYLCASSSAGGVETQYFGPGTRLLVL.

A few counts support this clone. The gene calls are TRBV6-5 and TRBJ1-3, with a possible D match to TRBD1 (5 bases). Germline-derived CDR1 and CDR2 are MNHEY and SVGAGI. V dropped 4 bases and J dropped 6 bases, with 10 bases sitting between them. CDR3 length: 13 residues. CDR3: CASSSPGANTIYF. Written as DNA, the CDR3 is TGTGCCAGCAGTTCGCCCGGGGCAAACACCATATATTTT.

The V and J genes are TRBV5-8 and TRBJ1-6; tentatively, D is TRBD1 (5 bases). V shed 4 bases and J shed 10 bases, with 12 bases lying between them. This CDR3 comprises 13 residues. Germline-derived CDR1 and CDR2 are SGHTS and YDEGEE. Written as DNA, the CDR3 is TGTGCCAGCAGCGGGGGTTTACAATCACCCCTCCACTTT. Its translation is CASSGGLQSPLHF. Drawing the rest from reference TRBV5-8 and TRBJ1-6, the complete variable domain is EAGVTQSPTHLIKTRGQQATLRCSPISGHTSVYWYQQALGLGLQFLLWYDEGEERNRGNFPPRFSGRQFPNYSSELNVNALELEDSALYLCASSGGLQSPLHFGNGTRLTVT.

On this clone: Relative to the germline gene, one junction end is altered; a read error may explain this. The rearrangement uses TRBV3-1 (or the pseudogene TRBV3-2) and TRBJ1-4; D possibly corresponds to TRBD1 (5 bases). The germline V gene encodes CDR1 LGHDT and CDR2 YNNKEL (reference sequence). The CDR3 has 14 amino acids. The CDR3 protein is CASSQWGPKEKLFF. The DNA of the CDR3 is TGTGCCAGCAGCCAATGGGGACCTAAGGAAAAACTGTTTTTT.

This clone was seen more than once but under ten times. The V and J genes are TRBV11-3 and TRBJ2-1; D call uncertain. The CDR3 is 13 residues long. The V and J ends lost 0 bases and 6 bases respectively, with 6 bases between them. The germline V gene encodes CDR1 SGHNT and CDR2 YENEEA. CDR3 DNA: TGTGCCAGCAGCTTAGAGTGGGCCAATGAGCAGTTCTTC. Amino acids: CASSLEWANEQFF.

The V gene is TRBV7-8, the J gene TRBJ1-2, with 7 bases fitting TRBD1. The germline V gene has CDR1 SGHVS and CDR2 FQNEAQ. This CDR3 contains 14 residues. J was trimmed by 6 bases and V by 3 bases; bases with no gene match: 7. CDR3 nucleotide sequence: TGTGCCAGCAGCTTTTACGGAACAGGGGATGGCTACACCTTC. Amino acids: CASSFYGTGDGYTF.

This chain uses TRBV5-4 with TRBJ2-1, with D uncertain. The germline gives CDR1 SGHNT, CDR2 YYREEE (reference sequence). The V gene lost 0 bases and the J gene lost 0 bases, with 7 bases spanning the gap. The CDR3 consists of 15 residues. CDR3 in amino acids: CASSLVPDSYNEQFF. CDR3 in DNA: TGTGCCAGCAGCTTGGTTCCGGACTCCTACAATGAGCAGTTCTTC.

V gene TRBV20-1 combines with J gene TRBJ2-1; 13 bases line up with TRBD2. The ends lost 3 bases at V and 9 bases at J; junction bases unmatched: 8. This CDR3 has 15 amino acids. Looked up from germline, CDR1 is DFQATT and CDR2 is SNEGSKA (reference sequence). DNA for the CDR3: TGCAGTGCTAGTGAACTAGCGGGGGGGCATAGTGAGCAGTTCTTC. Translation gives CSASELAGGHSEQFF.

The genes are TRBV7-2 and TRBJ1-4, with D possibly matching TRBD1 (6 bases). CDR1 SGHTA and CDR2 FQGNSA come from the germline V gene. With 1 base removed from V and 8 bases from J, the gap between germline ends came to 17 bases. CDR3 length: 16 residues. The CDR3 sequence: CASSLVGGGAEEKLFF. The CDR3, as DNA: TGTGCCAGCAGCTTAGTCGGGGGGGGCGCGGAAGAAAAACTGTTTTTT.

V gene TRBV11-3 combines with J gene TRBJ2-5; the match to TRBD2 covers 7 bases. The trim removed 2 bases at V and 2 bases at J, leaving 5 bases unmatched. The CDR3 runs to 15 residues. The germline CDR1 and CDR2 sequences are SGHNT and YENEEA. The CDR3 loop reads CASSLQGLQQETQYF. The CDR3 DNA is TGTGCCAGCAGCTTACAGGGACTACAACAAGAGACCCAGTACTTC.

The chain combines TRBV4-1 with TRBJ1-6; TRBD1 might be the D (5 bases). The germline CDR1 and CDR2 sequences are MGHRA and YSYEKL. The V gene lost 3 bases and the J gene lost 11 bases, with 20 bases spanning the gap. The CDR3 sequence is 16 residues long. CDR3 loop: CASSHPPSRDDAPLHF. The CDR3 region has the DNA TGCGCCAGCAGCCATCCCCCCTCCAGGGACGACGCACCCCTCCACTTT.

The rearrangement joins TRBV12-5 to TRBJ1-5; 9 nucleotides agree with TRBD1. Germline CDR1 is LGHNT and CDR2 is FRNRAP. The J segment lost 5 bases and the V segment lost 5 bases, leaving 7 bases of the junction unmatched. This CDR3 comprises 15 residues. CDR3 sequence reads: CASGLPGQGDQPQHF. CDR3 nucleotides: TGTGCTAGTGGTCTTCCGGGACAGGGCGATCAGCCCCAGCATTTT.